These T cell receptor beta chains were read from a single sample in a study of cytomegalovirus exposure and HLA in healthy donors. TCRdb's table, derived via immunoSEQ multiplex PCR, lists solely in-frame clones and lacks some. The data contain about 130,000 clones, over 65% of them singletons. The sample comprised PBMCs. These receptors came from a man aged 25 to 40 in good health and CMV-seropositive. CDR3s include the opening cysteine and the closing phenylalanine or tryptophan. The D gene is left open where the match is weak. Not every row has a clone size; where given, it reads once, few, many or a size class.

d_gene: NA; v_gene: TRBV7-2; len: 12; j_gene: TRBJ2-1; abundance: NA; CDR3nt: TGTGCCAGCAGCTTAGCGAGGTCAGAGCAGTTCTTC; CDR3aa: CASSLARSEQFF
d_gene: NA; v_gene: TRBV14; len: 12; j_gene: TRBJ2-7; abundance: NA; CDR3nt: TGTGCCAGCAGCCGGAGCTCCTACGAGCAGTACTTC; CDR3aa: CASSRSSYEQYF
d_gene: NA; v_gene: TRBV28; len: 12; j_gene: TRBJ2-1; abundance: few; CDR3nt: TGTGCCAGCAGTTTCAGGCTGGACTTTGGGTTCTTC; CDR3aa: CASSFRLDFGFF
d_gene: TRBD1; v_gene: TRBV30; len: 16; j_gene: TRBJ2-3; abundance: NA; CDR3nt: TGTGCCTGGAGAGAGACAGGGGGGTTTAGCACAGATACGCAGTATTTT; CDR3aa: CAWRETGGFSTDTQYF
d_gene: TRBD2; v_gene: TRBV29-1; len: 15; j_gene: TRBJ2-1; abundance: NA; CDR3nt: TGCAGCGTTGATAAGCGGGAGGGTGTTAGGTATGAGCAGTTCTTC; CDR3aa: CSVDKREGVRYEQFF
d_gene: NA; v_gene: TRBV6-4; len: 15; j_gene: TRBJ2-1; abundance: NA; CDR3nt: TGTGCCAGCAGTGACCAGACAGGTCCCTACAATGAGCAGTTCTTC; CDR3aa: CASSDQTGPYNEQFF
d_gene: NA; v_gene: TRBV4-2; len: 15; j_gene: TRBJ2-7; abundance: NA; CDR3nt: TGTGCCAGCAGCCATCTCACAGGGATTAGCTACGAGCAGTACTTC; CDR3aa: CASSHLTGISYEQYF
d_gene: NA; v_gene: TRBV6-5; len: 16; j_gene: TRBJ1-1; abundance: NA; CDR3nt: TGTGCCAGCAGTTACTCCGTTGCAGGGATGAACACTGAAGCTTTCTTT; CDR3aa: CASSYSVAGMNTEAFF
d_gene: TRBD2; v_gene: TRBV25-1; len: 18; j_gene: TRBJ2-3; abundance: NA; CDR3nt: TGTGCCAGCAGTGCCTTAAGAGGGAGGGGATTGAGCACAGATACGCAGTATTTT; CDR3aa: CASSALRGRGLSTDTQYF
d_gene: TRBD1; v_gene: TRBV30; len: 14; j_gene: TRBJ1-5; abundance: NA; CDR3nt: TGTGCCTGGAGTGTCGTGACAGGGAGACAGCCCCAGCATTTT; CDR3aa: CAWSVVTGRQPQHF
d_gene: NA; v_gene: TRBV7-3; len: 15; j_gene: TRBJ2-1; abundance: NA; CDR3nt: TGTGCCAGCAGCTCGCGGGGTCCCGGGTACAATGAGCAGTTCTTC; CDR3aa: CASSSRGPGYNEQFF
d_gene: TRBD1; v_gene: TRBV6-5; len: 15; j_gene: TRBJ2-7; abundance: NA; CDR3nt: TGTGCCAGCAGTTACTCAGAGGACAGGGTCTACGAGCAGTACTTC; CDR3aa: CASSYSEDRVYEQYF
d_gene: TRBD2; v_gene: TRBV7-3; len: 18; j_gene: TRBJ2-2; abundance: NA; CDR3nt: TGTGCCAGCAGCTTAACGCCGTCGGCTAGCGGGAGCTCCGGGGAGCTGTTTTTT; CDR3aa: CASSLTPSASGSSGELFF
d_gene: TRBD1; v_gene: TRBV19; len: 15; j_gene: TRBJ2-7; abundance: NA; CDR3nt: TGTGCCAGTAGCGCACGGGACAGGGGCTCCTACGAGCAGTACTTC; CDR3aa: CASSARDRGSYEQYF
d_gene: NA; v_gene: TRBV4-3; len: 14; j_gene: TRBJ2-5; abundance: few; CDR3nt: TGCGCCAGCAGCCTCGTCATGAGACAAGAGACCCAGTACTTC; CDR3aa: CASSLVMRQETQYF
d_gene: NA; v_gene: TRBV4-2; len: 14; j_gene: TRBJ2-2; abundance: NA; CDR3nt: TGTGCCAGCAGCCAAGATATGGCCACCGGGGAGCTGTTTTTT; CDR3aa: CASSQDMATGELFF
d_gene: TRBD1; v_gene: TRBV28; len: 17; j_gene: TRBJ2-1; abundance: few; CDR3nt: TGTGCCAGCAGTTCCGGGACAGGGGGCTGGTCTTTTTATGAGCAGTTCTTC; CDR3aa: CASSSGTGGWSFYEQFF
d_gene: NA; v_gene: TRBV25-1; len: 15; j_gene: TRBJ1-3; abundance: NA; CDR3nt: TGTGCCAGCTTTGGCGGAGGGGACTCTGGAAACACCATATATTTT; CDR3aa: CASFGGGDSGNTIYF
d_gene: TRBD2; v_gene: TRBV9; len: 14; j_gene: TRBJ2-2; abundance: once; CDR3nt: TGTGCCAGCAGCGTTAGCGGGATGAGCCGGGAGCTGTTTTTT; CDR3aa: CASSVSGMSRELFF
d_gene: TRBD1; v_gene: TRBV11-2; len: 16; j_gene: TRBJ2-5; abundance: NA; CDR3nt: TGTGCCAGCAGCAATCCCCGGGACAGGGTCGGGGAGACCCAGTACTTC; CDR3aa: CASSNPRDRVGETQYF
d_gene: TRBD1; v_gene: TRBV19; len: 16; j_gene: TRBJ2-3; abundance: once; CDR3nt: TGTGCCAGTAGTATTTCGCAGGGGGCCGGCACAGATACGCAGTATTTT; CDR3aa: CASSISQGAGTDTQYF
d_gene: TRBD2; v_gene: TRBV27; len: 19; j_gene: TRBJ2-3; abundance: NA; CDR3nt: TGTGCCAGCAGTGTTACTCTCCGACTCCTAGCGGGAAGCACAGATACGCAGTATTTT; CDR3aa: CASSVTLRLLAGSTDTQYF
d_gene: TRBD2; v_gene: TRBV7-8; len: 15; j_gene: TRBJ2-7; abundance: NA; CDR3nt: TGTGCCAGCAGCGTGACTAGCGGGAGGTACCACGAGCAGTACTTC; CDR3aa: CASSVTSGRYHEQYF
d_gene: NA; v_gene: TRBV6-5; len: 15; j_gene: TRBJ1-4; abundance: few; CDR3nt: TGTGCCAGCAGTTACTGGGGCCCAACTAATGAAAAACTGTTTTTT; CDR3aa: CASSYWGPTNEKLFF
d_gene: NA; v_gene: TRBV6-6; len: 12; j_gene: TRBJ2-1; abundance: few; CDR3nt: TGTGCCAGCAGTTACGACCAGGTCGTATTGTTCTTC; CDR3aa: CASSYDQVVLFF
d_gene: TRBD1; v_gene: TRBV5-6; len: 13; j_gene: TRBJ2-3; abundance: NA; CDR3nt: TGTGCCAGCAGCCAAGGACAGGCAGATACGCAGTATTTT; CDR3aa: CASSQGQADTQYF
d_gene: NA; v_gene: TRBV7-2; len: 14; j_gene: TRBJ2-7; abundance: NA; CDR3nt: TGTGCCAGCAGCTTGGAGGGGGGGCCCTACGAGCAGTACTTC; CDR3aa: CASSLEGGPYEQYF
d_gene: NA; v_gene: TRBV30; len: 15; j_gene: TRBJ2-1; abundance: few; CDR3nt: TGTGCCTGGAATTTCGGACAGCGGGGTTACAATGAGCAGTTCTTC; CDR3aa: CAWNFGQRGYNEQFF
d_gene: NA; v_gene: TRBV4-1; len: 16; j_gene: TRBJ2-7; abundance: NA; CDR3nt: TGCGCCAGCAGCCAACGCACAGGGAATGAGGTCGACGAGCAGTACTTC; CDR3aa: CASSQRTGNEVDEQYF
d_gene: NA; v_gene: TRBV7-2; len: 15; j_gene: TRBJ2-1; abundance: NA; CDR3nt: TGTGCCAGCAGCTTAGCTTCGGGATATAACAATGAGCAGTTCTTC; CDR3aa: CASSLASGYNNEQFF
d_gene: TRBD2; v_gene: TRBV4-1; len: 16; j_gene: TRBJ2-1; abundance: NA; CDR3nt: TGCGCCAGCAGCCAAGTACCTAGCGGAACCTACAATGAGCAGTTCTTC; CDR3aa: CASSQVPSGTYNEQFF
d_gene: TRBD1; v_gene: TRBV9; len: 15; j_gene: TRBJ2-5; abundance: NA; CDR3nt: TGTGCCAGCAGCGTTTTACAGGGGTTCGGAGAGACCCAGTACTTC; CDR3aa: CASSVLQGFGETQYF
d_gene: NA; v_gene: TRBV19; len: 14; j_gene: TRBJ1-3; abundance: few; CDR3nt: TGTGCCACCAGACCAGGATCAATTCTAAACACCATATATTTT; CDR3aa: CATRPGSILNTIYF
d_gene: TRBD2; v_gene: TRBV5-4; len: 14; j_gene: TRBJ2-7; abundance: few; CDR3nt: TGTGCCAGCAGCATGGGACTAGCGGGAGTCGAGCAGTACTTC; CDR3aa: CASSMGLAGVEQYF
d_gene: NA; v_gene: TRBV19; len: 15; j_gene: TRBJ2-7; abundance: NA; CDR3nt: TGTGCCAGTAGACCAAGACAGGTGAGCTCCTACGAGCAGTACTTC; CDR3aa: CASRPRQVSSYEQYF
d_gene: TRBD2; v_gene: TRBV27; len: 14; j_gene: TRBJ2-7; abundance: NA; CDR3nt: TGTGCCAGCAGTTCCAGCGGGAGCTCCTACGAGCAGTACTTC; CDR3aa: CASSSSGSSYEQYF
d_gene: TRBD2; v_gene: TRBV18; len: 17; j_gene: TRBJ2-1; abundance: NA; CDR3nt: TGTGCCAGCTCACCTGGACCGGGAGGGAGCTCCTACAATGAGCAGTTCTTC; CDR3aa: CASSPGPGGSSYNEQFF
d_gene: TRBD1; v_gene: TRBV28; len: 18; j_gene: TRBJ1-1; abundance: NA; CDR3nt: TGTGCCAGCAGTTCCTACCCACCCTCCGGACAGGTTGAAACTGAAGCTTTCTTT; CDR3aa: CASSSYPPSGQVETEAFF
d_gene: NA; v_gene: TRBV4-1; len: 14; j_gene: TRBJ2-1; abundance: NA; CDR3nt: TGCGCCAGCAGCCAAGGGATGACATTCGATGAGCAGTTCTTC; CDR3aa: CASSQGMTFDEQFF
d_gene: TRBD2; v_gene: TRBV5-4; len: 16; j_gene: TRBJ2-5; abundance: NA; CDR3nt: TGTGCCAGCAGCTTGGGAGGGACTAGCGGCCAAGAGACCCAGTACTTC; CDR3aa: CASSLGGTSGQETQYF
d_gene: TRBD2; v_gene: TRBV5-6; len: 15; j_gene: TRBJ2-7; abundance: NA; CDR3nt: TGTGCCAGCAGACCTAGCGGGAGTATCTCCTACGAGCAGTACTTC; CDR3aa: CASRPSGSISYEQYF
d_gene: NA; v_gene: TRBV2; len: 15; j_gene: TRBJ1-1; abundance: once; CDR3nt: TGTGCCAGCAGGACTAGAGTGGGGTTGAGTACTGAAGCTTTCTTT; CDR3aa: CASRTRVGLSTEAFF
d_gene: TRBD2; v_gene: TRBV4-2; len: 15; j_gene: TRBJ2-1; abundance: NA; CDR3nt: TGTGCCAGCAGCACGCGGGACTACGACTACAATGAGCAGTTCTTC; CDR3aa: CASSTRDYDYNEQFF
d_gene: NA; v_gene: TRBV13; len: 14; j_gene: TRBJ2-7; abundance: NA; CDR3nt: TGTGCCAGCAGCCCCCAAGTCGGGTCCTACGAGCAGTACTTC; CDR3aa: CASSPQVGSYEQYF
d_gene: NA; v_gene: TRBV5-4; len: 16; j_gene: TRBJ2-7; abundance: NA; CDR3nt: TGTGCCAGCAGCTTGGACCCGGGAGATTCGGGCTACGAGCAGTACTTC; CDR3aa: CASSLDPGDSGYEQYF
d_gene: NA; v_gene: TRBV10-2; len: 13; j_gene: TRBJ2-7; abundance: NA; CDR3nt: TGCGCCAGCAGTGTTGATTTTACTTACGAGCAGTACTTC; CDR3aa: CASSVDFTYEQYF
d_gene: TRBD1; v_gene: TRBV29-1; len: 14; j_gene: TRBJ1-1; abundance: NA; CDR3nt: TGCAGCGTTGCTACAGGGGGGGTCGGGACTGAAGCTTTCTTT; CDR3aa: CSVATGGVGTEAFF
d_gene: TRBD2; v_gene: TRBV9; len: 18; j_gene: TRBJ2-2; abundance: NA; CDR3nt: TGTGCCAGCAGCGTTTACCTAGCGGGACCGTCGAGCACCGGGGAGCTGTTTTTT; CDR3aa: CASSVYLAGPSSTGELFF
d_gene: NA; v_gene: TRBV5-1; len: 14; j_gene: TRBJ2-3; abundance: few; CDR3nt: TGCGCCAGCGGGTTAGCGAGGCGCACAGATACGCAGTATTTT; CDR3aa: CASGLARRTDTQYF
d_gene: NA; v_gene: TRBV29-1; len: 16; j_gene: TRBJ2-5; abundance: NA; CDR3nt: TGCAGCGTTCCCTTACACGGGTCTCCGTACCAAGAGACCCAGTACTTC; CDR3aa: CSVPLHGSPYQETQYF
d_gene: TRBD2; v_gene: TRBV4-2; len: 17; j_gene: TRBJ2-5; abundance: NA; CDR3nt: TGTGCCAGCAGCCCTCGACTAGCGGGAGGGGGTAAGGAGACCCAGTACTTC; CDR3aa: CASSPRLAGGGKETQYF
d_gene: NA; v_gene: TRBV29-1; len: 13; j_gene: TRBJ1-1; abundance: NA; CDR3nt: TGCAGCGCGAGTGGGGCCGGGAACACTGAAGCTTTCTTT; CDR3aa: CSASGAGNTEAFF